Below are 27 T cell receptor beta chains sequenced from a single sample in a study of technical replicates of blood from several donors. TCRdb's copy holds only in-frame clones and misses some; the assay was immunoSEQ multiplex PCR. The sample carries 9,500 to 15,000 clones, 79% recorded once. The sequencing sample was made of PBMCs. Receptors were obtained from a human donor in good health.

The chain recombines TRBV6-5 with TRBJ2-7; 9 nucleotides match TRBD1. After removal of 6 bases from V and 4 bases from J, the junction contained 10 bases not matched to a gene. Germline CDR1 MNHEY, CDR2 SVGAGI. The CDR3 contains 15 residues. The CDR3 region is CASSITGTGQYEQYF. The CDR3 DNA is TGTGCCAGCAGCATCACCGGGACAGGGCAGTACGAGCAGTACTTC.

The J gene is TRBJ1-1, the V gene TRBV6-6; D might be TRBD1 (5 bases). Germline loops: CDR1 MNHNY, CDR2 SVGAGI (reference sequence). This CDR3 region has 13 residues. Trimming pared 7 bases from V and 4 bases from J, leaving 13 bases between. CDR3 bases: TGTGCCAGCATGCCCAGTCAGGGCACTGAAGCTTTCTTT. Amino acid sequence: CASMPSQGTEAFF.

V is TRBV27 and J is TRBJ2-1; D not resolved. In germline, CDR1 is MNHEY, CDR2 SMNVEV (reference sequence). V shed 8 bases and J shed 6 bases, with 17 bases lying between them. This CDR3 has 14 residues. DNA for the CDR3: TGTGCCAGCCAACGGGTGGCTCGCCTCAATGAGCAGTTCTTC. This translates into CASQRVARLNEQFF.

The J gene is TRBJ1-2, the V gene TRBV20-1; 7 bases are a match to TRBD1. Germline CDR1 is DFQATT and CDR2 is SNEGSKA (reference sequence). Germline trimming cut 3 bases from V and 14 bases from J; bases unmatched to any gene: 9. This CDR3 region has 11 residues. For the CDR3, the DNA is TGCAGTGCTAGTTTTTCGCAGGGGGGAACCTTC. Amino acid sequence: CSASFSQGGTF.

The chain combines TRBV10-1 with TRBJ2-5; a possible D gene is TRBD2 (7 bases). CDR3 size: 16 residues. CDR1 WNHNN and CDR2 SYGVQD come from the germline V gene (reference sequence). Trimming shortened V by 2 bases and J by 2 bases, and 15 bases separated the two germline ends. Here the CDR3 DNA reads TGCGCCAGCAGTGAGGGAAAGCGGGGACAACAAGAGACCCAGTACTTC. Translation gives CASSEGKRGQQETQYF.

The chain links TRBV10-3 to TRBJ2-7; 9 bases are shared with TRBD2. CDR3 length: 14 residues. Germline V gene lookup returns CDR1 ENHRY and CDR2 SYGVKD. J was trimmed by 1 base and V by 8 bases; bases with no gene match: 6. The CDR3 here is CAIRGGGLSYEQYF. CDR3 nucleotides: TGTGCCATCCGCGGGGGGGGTCTTTCCTACGAGCAGTACTTC.

The chain couples TRBV5-6 to TRBJ1-2, with 8 nucleotides matching TRBD1. Germline lookup yields CDR1 SGHDT and CDR2 YYEEEE. CDR3 length equals 15 residues. J lost 4 bases, V lost 5 bases, and 10 bases had no gene match. This chain's CDR3 is CASSPDRGQTYGYTF. CDR3 nucleotides: TGTGCCAGCAGTCCCGACAGGGGACAAACCTATGGCTACACCTTC.

The chain employs TRBV27 and TRBJ1-2; weak D call: TRBD1 (5 bases). V lost 3 bases and J lost 2, with 16 bases in between. CDR3 length: 16 residues. Per germline, CDR1 MNHEY and CDR2 SMNVEV (reference sequence). Written as DNA, the CDR3 is TGTGCCAGCAGTTTTGGGGCAGTTCGGGGGAACTATGGCTACACCTTC. The encoded protein is CASSFGAVRGNYGYTF.

The V call is TRBV5-4, the J call TRBJ2-1; TRBD2 matches at 9 bases. Germline CDR1 and CDR2: SGHNT and YYREEE (reference sequence). The length of the CDR3 is 14 residues. V lost 3 bases to trimming and J lost 8 bases; unmatched junction nucleotides: 6. CDR3 amino acids: CASSSGLANDEQFF. The DNA of the CDR3 is TGTGCCAGCAGCTCGGGACTAGCTAACGATGAGCAGTTCTTC.

CDR3 loop: CASSLDPTSRGPEAFF. CDR3 coding DNA: TGTGCCAGCAGCTTAGATCCTACTTCACGGGGTCCAGAAGCTTTCTTT. This rearrangement joins TRBV7-2 to TRBJ1-1; no definite D call. Germline CDR1 reads SGHTA; CDR2 reads FQGNSA. CDR3 size: 16 residues. V dropped 1 base and J dropped 8 bases, with 20 bases sitting between them.

This clone was seen a few times. The chain uses TRBV6-1 and TRBJ1-2, with 10 bases fitting TRBD1. The CDR3 sequence is 15 residues long. V was clipped by 5 bases and J by 1 base; unmatched bases: 4. Germline V gene data show CDR1 as MNHNS and CDR2 as SASEGT. CDR3 coding DNA: TGTGCCAGCAGTCCACGGGACAGGGGTAACTATGGCTACACCTTC. Protein product: CASSPRDRGNYGYTF.

This chain uses TRBV18 with TRBJ2-7; no clear D gene. V was shortened by 1 base and J by 3 bases, with 7 bases between the two germline ends. From germline, CDR1 is KGHSH and CDR2 LQKENI. This CDR3 has 13 residues. The CDR3 DNA follows: TGTGCCAGCTCACCACATCCCCGCTACGAGCAGTACTTC. It encodes CASSPHPRYEQYF.

The genes are TRBV27 and TRBJ1-1; a weak D match, TRBD1 (6 bases). CDR3 length: 14 amino acids. Looked up from germline, CDR1 is MNHEY and CDR2 is SMNVEV (reference sequence). Trimming took 2 bases from V and 5 from J, leaving 12 bases between them. DNA for the CDR3: TGTGCCAGCAGTTTACAACAGGGTGGAACTGAAGCTTTCTTT. Its translation: CASSLQQGGTEAFF.

The chain joins TRBV19 to TRBJ1-5; TRBD1 matches 8 bases. The CDR3 totals 15 residues. V was clipped by 7 bases and J by 0 bases; unmatched bases: 5. CDR1 and CDR2 from the germline V gene are LNHDA and SQIVND (reference sequence). The CDR3 loop reads CASTPTGDSNQPQHF. CDR3 nucleotides: TGTGCCAGTACGCCGACAGGGGATAGCAATCAGCCCCAGCATTTT.

Only a few counts were recorded for this clone. This chain uses TRBV27 with TRBJ1-2; possible D gene TRBD1, 5 bases. The CDR3 loop spans 13 amino acids. Germline values: CDR1 MNHEY, CDR2 SMNVEV (reference sequence). Between the trimmed V and J ends, which lost 7 bases and 4 bases, there was a span of 13 bases. CDR3 protein: CASMGGASYGYTF. The CDR3 DNA is TGTGCCAGCATGGGGGGTGCGAGCTATGGCTACACCTTC.

DNA of the CDR3: TGTGCCAGCAGGGCCCGGGACTGGGGTCCCTACGAGCAGTACTTC. Translation: CASRARDWGPYEQYF. V usage is TRBV6-5 and J usage is TRBJ2-7; possible D gene TRBD2, 6 bases. Germline V gene sequence: CDR1 MNHEY, CDR2 SVGAGI. This CDR3 is built from 15 residues. V was shortened by 6 bases and J by 2 bases, with 17 bases between the two germline ends.

This chain joins TRBV10-3 and TRBJ2-7; 9 nucleotides agree with TRBD1. Germline CDR1 reads ENHRY; CDR2 reads SYGVKD. The CDR3 contains 13 residues. The trim removed 2 bases at V and 4 bases at J, leaving 0 bases unmatched. The CDR3 here is CAISEGQGYEQYF. The CDR3 region has the DNA TGTGCCATCAGTGAGGGACAGGGGTACGAGCAGTACTTC.

CDR3 protein: CASSPQWGGIDYTF. The CDR3 region has the DNA TGTGCCAGTAGTCCCCAGTGGGGGGGAATCGACTACACCTTC. The J gene is TRBJ1-2, the V gene TRBV19, with D tentatively TRBD1 (5 bases). This CDR3 is built from 14 residues. Germline assignment: CDR1 LNHDA and CDR2 SQIVND (reference sequence). Between the trimmed V and J ends, which lost 5 bases and 10 bases, there was a span of 20 bases. Full variable domain (outside the CDR3, taken from reference TRBV19 and TRBJ1-2): DGGITQSPKYLFRKEGQNVTLSCEQNLNHDAMYWYRQDPGQGLRLIYYSQIVNDFQKGDIAEGYSVSREKKESFPLTVTSAQKNPTAFYLCASSPQWGGIDYTFGSGTRLTVV.

V is TRBV28 and J is TRBJ2-1; weak D call: TRBD2 (6 bases). The CDR3 is 15 amino acids. V lost 5 bases to trimming and J lost 0 bases, with 11 bases between them. From germline, CDR1 is MDHEN and CDR2 SYDVKM. CDR3 sequence reads: CASSTSSSSYNEQFF. In nucleotides, the CDR3 is TGTGCCAGCAGTACTAGCTCGAGCTCCTACAATGAGCAGTTCTTC.

This rearrangement joins TRBV9 to TRBJ2-2, with a weak D call TRBD1 (5 bases). The V end was cut by 0 bases, the J end by 0 bases, with 6 bases between. Germline V CDR1 and CDR2: SGDLS, YYNGEE. The CDR3 totals 15 residues. The DNA of the CDR3 is TGTGCCAGCAGCGTAGGGACAACGAACACCGGGGAGCTGTTTTTT. Protein: CASSVGTTNTGELFF.

The genes are TRBV6-5 and TRBJ2-1, with D perhaps matching TRBD2 (6 bases). Germline V gene data show CDR1 as MNHEY and CDR2 as SVGAGI. The length of the CDR3 is 15 residues. V gave up 0 bases and J gave up 3 bases, with 9 bases separating them. The CDR3 nucleotides are TGTGCCAGCAGTTACTCGGGAGGCCGCTACAATGAGCAGTTCTTC. Its protein is CASSYSGGRYNEQFF.

The chain is built from TRBV27 and TRBJ1-4; D remains ambiguous. Germline V lookup: CDR1 MNHEY, CDR2 SMNVEV (reference sequence). The germline V and J ends were trimmed by 8 bases and 3 bases, with 16 bases remaining between them. The CDR3 is 15 amino acids. The CDR3 nucleotides are TGTGCCAGCTCCCTTTCCCTCGCGGCTAATGAAAAACTGTTTTTT. Translated: CASSLSLAANEKLFF.

This clone has only one observation. This rearrangement joins TRBV5-6 to TRBJ2-1; D uncertain. CDR3 length equals 12 residues. Germline assignment: CDR1 SGHDT and CDR2 YYEEEE. Trimming stripped 0 bases from V and 15 bases from J, with 13 bases between. The CDR3 spells CASSLDDLVVFF. The CDR3 nucleotides read TGTGCCAGCAGCTTGGACGACCTAGTGGTGTTCTTC.

This chain joins TRBV18 and TRBJ2-1; 8 nucleotides agree with TRBD1. The J segment lost 2 bases and the V segment lost 3 bases, leaving 9 bases of the junction unmatched. The germline gives CDR1 KGHSH, CDR2 LQKENI. This CDR3 contains 17 residues. In nucleotides, the CDR3 is TGTGCCAGCTCACCCCGACCTGGGACAGGTCCCTACAATGAGCAGTTCTTC. Protein product: CASSPRPGTGPYNEQFF.

This rearrangement joins TRBV7-6 to TRBJ2-1; D call uncertain. V lost 0 bases to trimming and J lost 6 bases, with 12 bases between them. The CDR3 has 15 residues. Germline loops: CDR1 SGHVS, CDR2 FNYEAQ. CDR3 DNA sequence: TGTGCCAGCAGCTTAGCGAGTTACGGCGGCAATGAGCAGTTCTTC. It codes for CASSLASYGGNEQFF.

This clone was detected once. The chain is built from TRBV13 and TRBJ2-3; weak D call: TRBD2 (6 bases). V lost 5 bases and J 2 bases, leaving 11 bases between the germline ends. The CDR3 length is 14 residues. Germline loops: CDR1 PRHDT, CDR2 FYEKMQ (reference sequence). The CDR3 here is CASSTSRATDTQYF. The CDR3 nucleotides read TGTGCCAGCAGCACTAGCCGTGCCACAGATACGCAGTATTTT.

This sequence joins TRBV10-2 and TRBJ1-5; 7 bases align to TRBD1. The CDR3 is 16 residues long. CDR1 and CDR2 (germline): WSHSY, SAAADI. V dropped 0 bases and J dropped 1; count of bases not matched to a gene: 3. The CDR3 sequence: CASSESSRGSNQPQHF. As DNA, the CDR3 is TGCGCCAGCAGTGAGTCAAGCAGGGGGAGCAATCAGCCCCAGCATTTT.